These T cell receptor beta chains were read from a single sample in a study of cytomegalovirus exposure and HLA in healthy donors. Clones were sequenced by immunoSEQ multiplex PCR, and TCRdb holds only the in-frame ones, with some missing. The sample carries around 62,000 clones, roughly 80% recorded once. Sequencing was done on a sample of PBMCs. These receptors all come from a man in his sixties in good health and CMV-seropositive. Both conserved end residues are part of each CDR3. The D gene is left open where the match is weak. Only part of the rows carry a size: once, few, many, or a class if the clone is expanded.

v_gene	abundance	j_gene	d_gene	len	CDR3nt	CDR3aa
TRBV7-6	.	TRBJ2-7	TRBD2	15	TGTGCCAGCAGCGACCTAGCGGGAGGATTCTACGAGCAGTACTTC	CASSDLAGGFYEQYF
TRBV7-9	.	TRBJ1-5	TRBD1	14	TGTGCCAGCAGCTTAGGGGACAGGGAGCAGCCCCAGCATTTT	CASSLGDREQPQHF
TRBV9	.	TRBJ2-2	TRBD1	17	TGTGCCAGCAGCGTAGAAAACACAGGGGCGAGCACCGGGGAGCTGTTTTTT	CASSVENTGASTGELFF
TRBV29-1	.	TRBJ2-3	.	15	TGCAGCGTTGAAGTAAGCGGGCTCAGCACAGATACGCAGTATTTT	CSVEVSGLSTDTQYF
TRBV6-6	.	TRBJ2-7	.	14	TGTGCCAGCAGTTCTCCGACTGTGCCCTACGAGCAGTACTTC	CASSSPTVPYEQYF
TRBV27	.	TRBJ2-7	.	14	TGTGCCAGCAGTCATAGCGGCAACTCCTACGAGCAGTACTTC	CASSHSGNSYEQYF
TRBV6-4	.	TRBJ2-7	.	13	TGCGCCAGCAGTGACTTTCAGGGTGCCGAGCAGTACTTC	CASSDFQGAEQYF
TRBV6-1	.	TRBJ1-1	.	13	TGTGCCAGCAGTCCCCAGGGGAACACTGAAGCTTTCTTT	CASSPQGNTEAFF
TRBV11-2	.	TRBJ2-4	.	16	TGTGCCAGCAGCGCCTCAACAGGGCTAGCCAAAAACATTCAGTACTTC	CASSASTGLAKNIQYF
TRBV5-4	.	TRBJ1-2	TRBD1	13	TGTGCCAGCAGCAAGGACAGGGCTTATGGCTACACCTTC	CASSKDRAYGYTF
TRBV19	.	TRBJ1-2	TRBD1	15	TGTGCCAGTAGTATCGGTCCGGGACAGGGGGATGGCTACACCTTC	CASSIGPGQGDGYTF
TRBV29-1	.	TRBJ2-2	TRBD2	12	TGCAGCGTTGGTAGCGGGAGCGGGGAGCTGTTTTTT	CSVGSGSGELFF
TRBV19	.	TRBJ2-5	.	15	TGTGCCAGTAGTATCGGCCAGGGCAGTTCGGAGACCCAGTACTTC	CASSIGQGSSETQYF
TRBV5-4	.	TRBJ1-1	.	14	TGTGCCAGCAGCACACCGGGTCCCACCCTAGGAGCTTTCTTT	CASSTPGPTLGAFF
TRBV11-3	.	TRBJ2-1	TRBD2	15	TGTGCCAGCAGCAACAGCGGGAGGGCCAAAAATGAGCAGTTCTTC	CASSNSGRAKNEQFF
TRBV4-1	.	TRBJ2-6	.	15	TGCGCCAGCAGCCAAGATACGGGACAGGCCAACGTCCTGACTTTC	CASSQDTGQANVLTF
TRBV5-1	.	TRBJ2-2	TRBD1	17	TGCGCCAGCAGCTTGGCCGGACAGGGCGCGAACACCGGGGAGCTGTTTTTT	CASSLAGQGANTGELFF
TRBV14	once	TRBJ1-1	.	14	TGTGCCAGCAGCCAAGACCAGGGGAACACTGAAGCTTTCTTT	CASSQDQGNTEAFF
TRBV6-4	.	TRBJ2-3	TRBD2	15	TGTGCCAGCAGTGACTCCGCGGGAGGCCCAGATACGCAGTATTTT	CASSDSAGGPDTQYF
TRBV7-9	.	TRBJ2-3	TRBD2	14	TGTGCCAGCTGCCGGGGACTAGAGACAGATACGCAGTATTTT	CASCRGLETDTQYF
TRBV7-8	.	TRBJ2-1	.	14	TGTGCCAGCAGCTTCCCGGGGAGAGGGAATGAGCAGTTCTTC	CASSFPGRGNEQFF
TRBV18	.	TRBJ2-7	TRBD2	13	TGTGCCAGCTCGCCCGGGACTAGCCCCGAGCAGTACTTC	CASSPGTSPEQYF
TRBV19	.	TRBJ1-1	TRBD1	14	TGTGCCAGTAGTAGGACAGGGTGGGACACTGAAGCTTTCTTT	CASSRTGWDTEAFF
TRBV29-1	.	TRBJ1-1	.	12	TGCAGCGGCGCCGGGAAGTTTGGTGACGCTTTCTTT	CSGAGKFGDAFF
TRBV13	.	TRBJ2-7	TRBD1	18	TGTGCCAGCAGCGCCCGGGGTAGGGGGCGAGCTTTCCTCTACGAGCAGTACTTC	CASSARGRGRAFLYEQYF
TRBV2	.	TRBJ2-1	.	17	TGTGCCAGCAGTGAAGGTAGAAGCCGGGGAATCGACAATGAGCAGTTCTTC	CASSEGRSRGIDNEQFF
TRBV11-1	few	TRBJ1-4	TRBD1	15	TGTGCCAGCAGCTTATTGGACAGGCCCAATGAAAAACTGTTTTTT	CASSLLDRPNEKLFF
TRBV5-6	.	TRBJ2-7	.	13	TGTGCCAGCAGCTTGGGACAATCCTACGAGCAGTACTTC	CASSLGQSYEQYF
TRBV29-1	.	TRBJ2-2	.	12	TGCAGCGTTGGGGCGGGACTGGGTGGGCTGTTTTTT	CSVGAGLGGLFF
TRBV18	.	TRBJ2-1	TRBD2	16	TGTGCCAGCTCACCACCCTCCGGGGGGGCCTCCAATGAGCAGTTCTTC	CASSPPSGGASNEQFF
TRBV27	.	TRBJ2-2	TRBD2	20	TGTGCCAGCAGTCAGAAGGGACTAGCGGGAGCCGGGAAGAACACCGGGGAGCTGTTTTTT	CASSQKGLAGAGKNTGELFF
TRBV10-3	.	TRBJ2-7	.	17	TGTGCCATCAGTGAGTCGATTATGTTAGGCAGGGCCTACGAGCAGTACTTC	CAISESIMLGRAYEQYF
TRBV7-9	.	TRBJ1-2	TRBD1	14	TGTGCCAGCAGCGGGGACAGGAGGGGGTACGGCTACACCTTC	CASSGDRRGYGYTF
TRBV11-3	.	TRBJ1-1	TRBD1	20	TGTGCCAGCAGCCAAAAACAAATCGGACAGGCCCGACGAATGAACACTGAAGCTTTCTTT	CASSQKQIGQARRMNTEAFF
TRBV5-1	once	TRBJ2-1	TRBD1	14	TGCGCCAGCAGCTCGGGACAGGGGGTCAATGAGCAGTTCTTC	CASSSGQGVNEQFF
TRBV6-5	once	TRBJ1-4	.	16	TGTGCCAGCAGTTACTCAGGGACAACAACTAATGAAAAACTGTTTTTT	CASSYSGTTTNEKLFF
TRBV7-6	.	TRBJ2-3	.	15	TGTGCCAGCAGCTTAGCGGGACAAAGCACAGATACGCAGTATTTT	CASSLAGQSTDTQYF
TRBV19	few	TRBJ1-1	TRBD1	12	TGTGCCACACAGGGGAGGTTAACTGAAGCTTTCTTT	CATQGRLTEAFF
TRBV6-1	.	TRBJ1-6	.	14	TGTGCCAGCTCCCTGCACAGTTATAATTCACCCCTCCACTTT	CASSLHSYNSPLHF
TRBV11-3	.	TRBJ2-7	TRBD2	19	TGTGCCAGCAGCTTAGTTACCGGGGGACTAGCGGGCCCCCCTCGCGAGCAGTACTTC	CASSLVTGGLAGPPREQYF
TRBV2	.	TRBJ2-7	TRBD2	15	TGTGCCAGCAGTACACCGGGACTAGCGGCCTACGAGCAGTACTTC	CASSTPGLAAYEQYF
TRBV4-1	.	TRBJ1-6	TRBD1	16	TGCGCCAGCAGCCAAGATCGGGACAGATCCAATTCACCCCTCCACTTT	CASSQDRDRSNSPLHF
TRBV9	.	TRBJ2-7	TRBD1	17	TGTGCCAGCAGCGTATTTTCTGTAGGGACAGGGTTGGACGAGCAGTACTTC	CASSVFSVGTGLDEQYF
TRBV29-1	.	TRBJ2-7	.	14	TGCAGCGTCGTCGAACAGGGAACTACCTACGAGCAGTACTTC	CSVVEQGTTYEQYF
TRBV19	.	TRBJ1-2	.	14	TGTGCCAGTAGTTCACTACAGGGCGCCTATGGCTACACCTTC	CASSSLQGAYGYTF
TRBV19	.	TRBJ2-7	TRBD1	14	TGTGCCAGTTCTCGACAGGGGGGGAACTACGAGCAGTACTTC	CASSRQGGNYEQYF